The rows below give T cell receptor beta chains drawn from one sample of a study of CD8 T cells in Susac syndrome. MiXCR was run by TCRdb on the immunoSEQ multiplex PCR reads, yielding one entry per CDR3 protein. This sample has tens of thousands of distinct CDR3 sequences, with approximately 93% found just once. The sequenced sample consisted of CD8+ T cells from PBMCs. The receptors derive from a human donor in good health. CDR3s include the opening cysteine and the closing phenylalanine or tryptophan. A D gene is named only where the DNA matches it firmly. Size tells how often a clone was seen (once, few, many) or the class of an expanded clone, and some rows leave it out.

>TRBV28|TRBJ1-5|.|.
TGTGCCAGCAGTTTTTCGGTCAGGGAACTCAATCAGCCCCAGCATTTT
CASSFSVRELNQPQHF
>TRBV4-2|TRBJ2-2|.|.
TGTGCCAGCAGCCAAGAGGCCGGGACCGTTGGGACCGGGGAGCTGTTTTTT
CASSQEAGTVGTGELFF
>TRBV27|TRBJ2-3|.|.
TGTGCCAGCAGTTTATCTCCCTCCCCCGGTCTCACAGATACGCAGTATTTT
CASSLSPSPGLTDTQYF
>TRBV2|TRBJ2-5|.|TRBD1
TGTGCCAGCAGTCAATTAAGCGGGACAGGGTACGGGGAGACCCAGTACTTC
CASSQLSGTGYGETQYF
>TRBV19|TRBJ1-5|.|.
TGTGCCAGTAATGACAGGCATAGCAATCAGCCCCAGCATTTT
CASNDRHSNQPQHF
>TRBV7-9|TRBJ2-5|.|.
TGTGCCAGCAGCGGTAGAGAGACCCAGTACTTC
CASSGRETQYF
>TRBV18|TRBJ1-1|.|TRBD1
TGTGCCAGCTCACCCGGACAGGGGCCCCTCTACACTGAAGCTTTCTTT
CASSPGQGPLYTEAFF
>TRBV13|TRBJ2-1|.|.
TGTGCCAGCAGCTTAGGTTGGGAGCAGTTCTTC
CASSLGWEQFF
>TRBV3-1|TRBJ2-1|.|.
TGTGCCAGCAGCCCGACCGACTCTGGGTTCAATGAGCAGTTCTTC
CASSPTDSGFNEQFF
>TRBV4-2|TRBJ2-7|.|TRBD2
TGTGCCAGCAGCCAGGTAGCGGGAGGGGTGCAGTACTTC
CASSQVAGGVQYF
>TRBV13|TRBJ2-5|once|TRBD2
TGTGCCAGCAGCTGGTTACCCAGGACTAGCGGGATAGGTGAGACCCAGTACTTC
CASSWLPRTSGIGETQYF
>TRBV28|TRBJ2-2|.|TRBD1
TGTGCCAGCAGTGCCTGGGACAGGGGGGTTGACGGGGAGCTGTTTTTT
CASSAWDRGVDGELFF
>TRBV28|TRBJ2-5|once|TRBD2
TGTGCCAGCAGTTTATTCCTAGCGGATTTCCAAGAGACCCAGTACTTC
CASSLFLADFQETQYF
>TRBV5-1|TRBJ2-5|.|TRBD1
TGCGCCAGCAGCTCTGGGACAGGGAAGACCCAGTACTTC
CASSSGTGKTQYF
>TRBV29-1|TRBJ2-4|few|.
TGCAGCGTTGAGGGAGGGGGTACCAAAAACATTCAGTACTTC
CSVEGGGTKNIQYF
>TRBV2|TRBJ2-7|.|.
TGTGCCAGCAGTGCACACCCGTCCTTCTACGAGCAGTACTTC
CASSAHPSFYEQYF
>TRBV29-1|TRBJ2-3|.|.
TGCAGCGTTGAACCCGGGGAGGCCGACCCTAGCACAGATACGCAGTATTTT
CSVEPGEADPSTDTQYF
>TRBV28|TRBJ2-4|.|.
TGTGCCAGCAGTTTTGGTACGAACATTCAGTACTTC
CASSFGTNIQYF
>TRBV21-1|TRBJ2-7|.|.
TGTGCCAGCAGCAAAGACCAGCGGACAGGGGTTCTCTCCTACGAGCAGTACTTC
CASSKDQRTGVLSYEQYF
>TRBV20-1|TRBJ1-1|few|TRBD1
TGCAGTGCTAGAGATCTCGAAACAGGGGGAGCTGAAGCTTTCTTT
CSARDLETGGAEAFF
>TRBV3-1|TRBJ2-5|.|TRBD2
TGTGCCAGCAGCCAGCCTCGGAAGGGAGGGGAGACCCAGTACTTC
CASSQPRKGGETQYF
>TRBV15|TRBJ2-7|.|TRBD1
TGTGCCACCAGCAGAGGACAGGGTTCCTACGAGCAGTACTTC
CATSRGQGSYEQYF
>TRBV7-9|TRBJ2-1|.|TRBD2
TGTGCCAGCAGCTTACTGAGTAGCGGGATAAGGGGCGAGCAGTTCTTC
CASSLLSSGIRGEQFF
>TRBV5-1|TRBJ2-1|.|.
TGCGCCAGCAGCTTCGACCCAGGCGGGGTGCCCAATGAGCAGTTCTTC
CASSFDPGGVPNEQFF
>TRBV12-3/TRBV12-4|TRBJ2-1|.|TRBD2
TGTGCCAGCAGTTCCCGGGGAGCGGGAGTATCCTACAATGAGCAGTTCTTC
CASSSRGAGVSYNEQFF
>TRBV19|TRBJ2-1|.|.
TGTGCCAGTAGTGTGGGACTGGACAATGAGCAGTTCTTC
CASSVGLDNEQFF
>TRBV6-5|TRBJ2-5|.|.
TGTGCCAGCAGTCCGACCGGACAGGAGACCCAGTACTTC
CASSPTGQETQYF
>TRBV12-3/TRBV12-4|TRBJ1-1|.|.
TGTGCCAGCAGCCTGAACCTCTACACTGAAGCTTTCTTT
CASSLNLYTEAFF
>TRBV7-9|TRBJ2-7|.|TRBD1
TGTGCCAGCAGCTCCTCCCGGGACAGTCCCCCCTACGAGCAGTACTTC
CASSSSRDSPPYEQYF
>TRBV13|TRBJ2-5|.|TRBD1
TGTGCCAGCAGCCAACTCGGGCAGGGGGAGTACCAAGAGACCCAGTACTTC
CASSQLGQGEYQETQYF
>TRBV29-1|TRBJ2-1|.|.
TGCAGCGTTGAAGATAGCCGGGAATCCTACAATGAGCAGTTCTTC
CSVEDSRESYNEQFF
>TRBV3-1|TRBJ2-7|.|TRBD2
TGTGCCAGCAGCCATCCCCAGACTAGCTTCTACGAGCAGTACTTC
CASSHPQTSFYEQYF
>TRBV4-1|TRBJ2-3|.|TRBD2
TGCGCCAGCAGCCAATGGAGCGGGAGCGGTTGGACAGATACGCAGTATTTT
CASSQWSGSGWTDTQYF
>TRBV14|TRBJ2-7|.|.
TGTGCCAGCAGCCAAGATCGGGTGCGGGACTACGAGCAGTACTTC
CASSQDRVRDYEQYF
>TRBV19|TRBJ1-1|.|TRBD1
TGTGCCAGTAGTATCGAAATAGTGGACAGGGGGCGACCTGAAGCTTTCTTT
CASSIEIVDRGRPEAFF
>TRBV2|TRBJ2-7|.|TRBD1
TGTGCCAGCAGTTCTCGGGACAGGGACTACGAGCAGTACTTC
CASSSRDRDYEQYF
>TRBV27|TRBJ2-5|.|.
TGTGCCAGCAGTTTATTTCCGGGGGAAGAGACCCAGTACTTC
CASSLFPGEETQYF